The 2 T cell receptor beta chains below were found in one sample sequenced in a study of graft-versus-host responses after intestinal transplantation. Only in-frame clones appear in the TCRdb table, and some are missing; sequencing was by immunoSEQ multiplex PCR. The repertoire holds about 94,000 clones, with more than 85% as singletons. No antigen has been identified for these receptors. The starting material was unstimulated CD8+ T cells sorted from spleen or lymph node cells, obtained before intestinal transplant. These TCRs come from a human donor who received an intestinal transplant.

This chain connects TRBV7-2 to TRBJ2-1; D possibly corresponds to TRBD2 (5 bases). The CDR3 extends over 15 amino acids. Germline CDR1 reads SGHTA; CDR2 reads FQGNSA. The V gene lost 1 base and the J gene lost 8 bases, with 15 bases spanning the gap. The CDR3 loop is CASSLGTLARYEQFF. The CDR3 nucleotides are TGTGCCAGCAGCTTAGGTACTCTAGCACGCTATGAGCAGTTCTTC.

The chain has TRBV4-3 and TRBJ2-5; perhaps TRBD2 as D (5 bases). This CDR3 region has 16 residues. With 0 bases removed from V and 5 bases from J, the gap between germline ends came to 16 bases. CDR1 LGHNA and CDR2 YSLEER come from the germline V gene. The CDR3 loop reads CASSQDLRRARETQYF. In nucleotides, the CDR3 is TGCGCCAGCAGCCAAGATTTGCGGCGGGCGAGGGAGACCCAGTACTTC.